The clone carrying this T cell receptor beta chain came up once. Produced via immunoSEQ multiplex PCR; TCRdb's table is partial and in-frame only. Of about 140,000 clones in the sample, about nine tenths were seen once. This specimen belongs to a study of Ad26.COV2.S vaccination and SARS-CoV-2 variants. The V and J ends lost 8 bases and 1 base respectively, with 9 bases between them. The CDR3 has 12 residues. Germline V gives CDR1 LNHDA, CDR2 SQIVND (reference sequence). The source material was peripheral blood, sampled after recovery from COVID-19. This sequence was found in a human donor who had recovered from COVID-19. J is TRBJ2-7 and V is TRBV19; unclear D gene. CDR3 loop: CASLSESYEQYF. CDR3 DNA: TGTGCCAGTTTGAGTGAATCCTACGAGCAGTACTTC.